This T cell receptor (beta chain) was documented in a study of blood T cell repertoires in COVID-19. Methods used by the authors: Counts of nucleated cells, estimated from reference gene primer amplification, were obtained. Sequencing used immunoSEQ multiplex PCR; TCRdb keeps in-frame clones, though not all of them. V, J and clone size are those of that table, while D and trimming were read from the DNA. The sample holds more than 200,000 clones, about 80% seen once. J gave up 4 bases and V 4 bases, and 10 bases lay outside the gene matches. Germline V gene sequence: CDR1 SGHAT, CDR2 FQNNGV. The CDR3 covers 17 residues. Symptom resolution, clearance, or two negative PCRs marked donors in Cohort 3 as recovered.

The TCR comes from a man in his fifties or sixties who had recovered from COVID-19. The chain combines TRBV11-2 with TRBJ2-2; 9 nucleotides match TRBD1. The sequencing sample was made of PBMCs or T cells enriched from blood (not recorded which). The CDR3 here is CASSSIPQGATTGELFF. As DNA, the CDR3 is TGTGCCAGCAGCTCAATTCCACAGGGGGCTACCACCGGGGAGCTGTTTTTT.